This T cell receptor beta chain comes out of a study of blood T cell repertoires in COVID-19. Libraries were prepared by immunoSEQ multiplex PCR; TCRdb keeps only in-frame clonotypes and omits some of them. The sample records approximately 200,000 clones, around 80% being singletons. Trimming left V 4 bases short and J 8 bases short, with 11 bases between. The CDR3 totals 13 residues. Germline-derived CDR1 and CDR2 are LGHDT and YNNKEL (reference sequence). The TCR sequence derives from a woman in her forties or fifties with acute or convalescent COVID-19. The chain combines TRBV3-1 (or the pseudogene TRBV3-2) with TRBJ1-4; the D is unclear. Sequenced: peripheral blood. This CDR3 reads CASSRSPTEKLFF. The CDR3 coding sequence is TGTGCCAGCAGCCGCAGTCCCACAGAAAAACTGTTTTTT.